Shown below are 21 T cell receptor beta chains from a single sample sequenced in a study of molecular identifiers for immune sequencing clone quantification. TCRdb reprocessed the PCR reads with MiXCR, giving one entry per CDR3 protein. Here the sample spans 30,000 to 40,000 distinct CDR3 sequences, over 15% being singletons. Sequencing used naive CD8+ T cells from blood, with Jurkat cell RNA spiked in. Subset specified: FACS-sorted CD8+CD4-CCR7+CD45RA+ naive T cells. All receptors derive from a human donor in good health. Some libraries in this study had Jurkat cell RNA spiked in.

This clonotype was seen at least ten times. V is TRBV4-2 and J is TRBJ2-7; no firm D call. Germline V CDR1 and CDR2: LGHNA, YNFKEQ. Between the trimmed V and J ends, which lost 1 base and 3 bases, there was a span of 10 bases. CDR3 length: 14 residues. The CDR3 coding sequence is TGTGCCAGCAGCCAAGTCGTTGCGAGCTACGAGCAGTACTTC. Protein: CASSQVVASYEQYF.

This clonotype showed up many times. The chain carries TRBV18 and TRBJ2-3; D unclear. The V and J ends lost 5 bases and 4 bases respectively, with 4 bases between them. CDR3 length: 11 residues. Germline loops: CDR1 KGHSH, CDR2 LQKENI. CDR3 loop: CASSEADTQYF. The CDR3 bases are TGTGCCAGCTCAGAGGCAGATACGCAGTATTTT.

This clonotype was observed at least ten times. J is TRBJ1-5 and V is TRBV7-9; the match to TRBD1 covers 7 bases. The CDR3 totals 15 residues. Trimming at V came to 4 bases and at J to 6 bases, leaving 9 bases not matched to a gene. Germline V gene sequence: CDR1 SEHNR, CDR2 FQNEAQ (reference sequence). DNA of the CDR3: TGTGCCAGCAGCTCCGGGACAGAGATCGGTCAGCCCCAGCATTTT. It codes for CASSSGTEIGQPQHF.

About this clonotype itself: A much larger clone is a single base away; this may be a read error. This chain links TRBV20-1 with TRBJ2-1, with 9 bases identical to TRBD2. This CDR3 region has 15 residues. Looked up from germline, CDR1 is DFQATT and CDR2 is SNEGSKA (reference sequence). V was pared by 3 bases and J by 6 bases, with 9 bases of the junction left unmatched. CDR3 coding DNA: TGCAGTGCTAGCCTTATGGCTAGCGGGATCAATGAGCAGTTCTTC. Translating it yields CSASLMASGINEQFF.

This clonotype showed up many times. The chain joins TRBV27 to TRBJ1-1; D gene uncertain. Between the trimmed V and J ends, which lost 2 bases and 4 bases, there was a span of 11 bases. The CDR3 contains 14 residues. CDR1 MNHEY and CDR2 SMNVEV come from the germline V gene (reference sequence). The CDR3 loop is CASSLVGLGTEAFF. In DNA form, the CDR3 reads TGTGCCAGCAGTTTAGTAGGGTTGGGCACTGAAGCTTTCTTT.

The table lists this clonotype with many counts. The DNA of the CDR3 is TGTGCCAGTAGGTGGGCAGGGAACACCGGGGAGCTGTTTTTT. It is translated as CASRWAGNTGELFF. This chain joins TRBV19 and TRBJ2-2; D is uncertain. This CDR3 has 14 residues. With 6 bases removed from V and 1 base from J, the gap between germline ends came to 9 bases. Germline assignment: CDR1 LNHDA and CDR2 SQIVND (reference sequence).

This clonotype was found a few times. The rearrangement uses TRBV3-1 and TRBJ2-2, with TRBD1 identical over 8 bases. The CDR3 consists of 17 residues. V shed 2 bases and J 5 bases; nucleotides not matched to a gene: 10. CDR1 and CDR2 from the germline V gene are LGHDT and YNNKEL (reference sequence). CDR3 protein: CASSQSWTGSLTGELFF. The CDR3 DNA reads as TGTGCCAGCAGCCAATCTTGGACAGGGTCCCTGACCGGGGAGCTGTTTTTT.

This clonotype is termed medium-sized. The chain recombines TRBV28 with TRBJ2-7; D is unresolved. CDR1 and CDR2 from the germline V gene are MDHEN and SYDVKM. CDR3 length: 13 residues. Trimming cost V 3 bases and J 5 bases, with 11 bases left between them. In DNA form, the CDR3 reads TGTGCCAGCAGTTTCAGGCCCGTGGACGAGCAGTACTTC. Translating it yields CASSFRPVDEQYF. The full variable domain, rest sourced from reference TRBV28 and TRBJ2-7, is DVKVTQSSRYLVKRTGEKVFLECVQDMDHENMFWYRQDPGLGLRLIYFSYDVKMKEKGDIPEGYSVSREKKERFSLILESASTNQTSMYLCASSFRPVDEQYFGPGTRLTVT.

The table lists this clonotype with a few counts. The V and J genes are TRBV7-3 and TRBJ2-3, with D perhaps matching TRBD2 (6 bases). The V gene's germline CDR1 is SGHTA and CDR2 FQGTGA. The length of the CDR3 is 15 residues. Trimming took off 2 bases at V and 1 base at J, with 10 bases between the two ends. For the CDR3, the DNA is TGTGCCAGCAGCTTACTAGCGACACGCACAGATACGCAGTATTTT. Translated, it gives CASSLLATRTDTQYF.

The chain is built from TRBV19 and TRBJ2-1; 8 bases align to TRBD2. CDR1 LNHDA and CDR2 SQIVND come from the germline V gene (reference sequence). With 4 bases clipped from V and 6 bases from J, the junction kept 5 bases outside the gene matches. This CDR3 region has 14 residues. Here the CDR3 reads CASSTSGSPNEQFF. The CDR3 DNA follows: TGTGCCAGTAGTACAAGCGGGAGCCCCAATGAGCAGTTCTTC.

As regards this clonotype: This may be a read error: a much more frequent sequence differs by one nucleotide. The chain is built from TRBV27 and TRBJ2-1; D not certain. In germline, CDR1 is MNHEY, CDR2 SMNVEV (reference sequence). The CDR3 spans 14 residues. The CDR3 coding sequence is TGTGCCAGCAGTTTAAGGGAACCCAACAATGAGCAGTCCTTC. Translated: CASSLREPNNEQSF.

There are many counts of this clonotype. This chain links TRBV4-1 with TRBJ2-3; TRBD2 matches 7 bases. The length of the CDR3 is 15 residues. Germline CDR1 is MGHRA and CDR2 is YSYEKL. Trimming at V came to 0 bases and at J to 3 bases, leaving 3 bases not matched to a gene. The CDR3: CASSQESRGTDTQYF. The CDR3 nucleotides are TGCGCCAGCAGCCAAGAGTCGCGGGGGACAGATACGCAGTATTTT.

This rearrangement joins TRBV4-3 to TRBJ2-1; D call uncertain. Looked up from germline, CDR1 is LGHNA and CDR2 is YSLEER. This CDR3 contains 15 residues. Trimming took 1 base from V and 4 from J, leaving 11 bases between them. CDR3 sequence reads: CASSQAFLSYNEQFF. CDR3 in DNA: TGCGCCAGCAGCCAAGCATTTCTGTCTTACAATGAGCAGTTCTTC.

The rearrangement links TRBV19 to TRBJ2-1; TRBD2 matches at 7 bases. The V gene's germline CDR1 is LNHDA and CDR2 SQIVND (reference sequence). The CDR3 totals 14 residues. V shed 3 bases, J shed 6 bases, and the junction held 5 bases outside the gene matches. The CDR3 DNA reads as TGTGCCAGTAGTATTGGTGGGGGGGTCAATGAGCAGTTCTTC. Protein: CASSIGGGVNEQFF.

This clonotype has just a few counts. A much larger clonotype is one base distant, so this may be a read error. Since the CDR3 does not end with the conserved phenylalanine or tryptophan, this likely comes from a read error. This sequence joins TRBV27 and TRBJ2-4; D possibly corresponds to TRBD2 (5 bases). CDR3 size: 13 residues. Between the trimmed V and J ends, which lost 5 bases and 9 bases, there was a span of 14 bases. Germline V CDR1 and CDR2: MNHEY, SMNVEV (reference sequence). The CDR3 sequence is CASSLRGPRIQYL. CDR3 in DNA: TGTGCCAGCAGTCTCCGGGGTCCCCGCATTCAGTACCTC.

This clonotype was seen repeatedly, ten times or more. DNA for the CDR3: TGCGCCAGCAGCCCGGACGGCTCCTACGAGCAGTACTTC. Translated, it gives CASSPDGSYEQYF. J is TRBJ2-7 and V is TRBV4-1; no reliable D call. Germline V gives CDR1 MGHRA, CDR2 YSYEKL. V was clipped by 4 bases and J by 0 bases, with 7 bases between them. The CDR3 is 13 amino acids.

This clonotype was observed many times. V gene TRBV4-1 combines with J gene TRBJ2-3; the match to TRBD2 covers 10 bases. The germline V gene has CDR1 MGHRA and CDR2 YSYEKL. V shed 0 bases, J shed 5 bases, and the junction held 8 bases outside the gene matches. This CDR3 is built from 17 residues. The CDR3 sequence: CASSQDRTSGVGDTQYF. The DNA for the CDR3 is TGCGCCAGCAGCCAAGATCGAACTAGCGGGGTTGGAGATACGCAGTATTTT.

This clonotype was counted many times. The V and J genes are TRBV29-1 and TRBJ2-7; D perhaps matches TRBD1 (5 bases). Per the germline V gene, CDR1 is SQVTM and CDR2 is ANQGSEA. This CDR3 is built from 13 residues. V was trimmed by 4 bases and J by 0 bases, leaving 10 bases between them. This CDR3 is CSVVGQASYEQYF. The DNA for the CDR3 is TGCAGCGTTGTTGGACAAGCCTCCTACGAGCAGTACTTC.

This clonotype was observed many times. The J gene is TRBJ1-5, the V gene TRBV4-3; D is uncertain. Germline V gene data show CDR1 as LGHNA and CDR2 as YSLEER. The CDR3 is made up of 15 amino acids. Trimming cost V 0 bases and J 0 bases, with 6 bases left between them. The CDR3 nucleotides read TGCGCCAGCAGCCAAGATGTGACTAGCAATCAGCCCCAGCATTTT. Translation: CASSQDVTSNQPQHF.

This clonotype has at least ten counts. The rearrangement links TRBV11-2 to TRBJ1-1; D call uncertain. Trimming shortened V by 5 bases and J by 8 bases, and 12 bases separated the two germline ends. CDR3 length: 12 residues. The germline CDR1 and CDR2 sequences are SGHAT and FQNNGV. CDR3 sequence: CASSQRAPEAFF. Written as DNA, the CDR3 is TGTGCCAGCAGCCAGCGGGCCCCCGAAGCTTTCTTT.

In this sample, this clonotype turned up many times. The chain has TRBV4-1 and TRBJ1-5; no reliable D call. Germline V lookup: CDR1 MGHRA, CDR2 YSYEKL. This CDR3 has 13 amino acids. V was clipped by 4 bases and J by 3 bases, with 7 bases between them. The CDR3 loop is CASSPGINQPQHF. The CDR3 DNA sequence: TGCGCCAGCAGCCCTGGTATCAATCAGCCCCAGCATTTT.